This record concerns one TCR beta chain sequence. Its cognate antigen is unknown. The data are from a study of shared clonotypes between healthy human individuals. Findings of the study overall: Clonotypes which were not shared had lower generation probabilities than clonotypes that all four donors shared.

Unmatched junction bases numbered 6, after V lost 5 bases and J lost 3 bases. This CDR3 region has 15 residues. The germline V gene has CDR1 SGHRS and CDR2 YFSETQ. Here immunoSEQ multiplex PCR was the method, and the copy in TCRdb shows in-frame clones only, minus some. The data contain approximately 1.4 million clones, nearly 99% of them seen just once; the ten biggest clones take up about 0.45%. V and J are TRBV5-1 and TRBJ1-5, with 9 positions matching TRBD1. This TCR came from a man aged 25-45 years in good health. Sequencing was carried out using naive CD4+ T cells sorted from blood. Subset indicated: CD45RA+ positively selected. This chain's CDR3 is CASSEQGASNQPQHF. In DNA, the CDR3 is TGCGCCAGCAGTGAACAGGGGGCTTCCAATCAGCCCCAGCATTTT.